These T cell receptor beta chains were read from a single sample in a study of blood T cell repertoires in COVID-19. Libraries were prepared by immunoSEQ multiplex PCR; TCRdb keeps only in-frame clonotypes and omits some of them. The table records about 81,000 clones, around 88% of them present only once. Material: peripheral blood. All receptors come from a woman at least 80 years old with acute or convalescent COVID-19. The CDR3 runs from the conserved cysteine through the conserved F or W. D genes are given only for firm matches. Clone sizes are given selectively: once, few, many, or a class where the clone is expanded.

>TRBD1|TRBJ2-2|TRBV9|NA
TGTGCCAGCAGCGGCCCGGGACAGGGGATCACCGGGGAGCTGTTTTTT
CASSGPGQGITGELFF
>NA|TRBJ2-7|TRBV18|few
TGTGCCAGCTCACCCGGACAGAGATCCGAGCAGTACTTC
CASSPGQRSEQYF
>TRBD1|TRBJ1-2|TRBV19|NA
TGTGCCAGTAGTATAGAGACCTACAGGGGTGGCTACACCTTC
CASSIETYRGGYTF
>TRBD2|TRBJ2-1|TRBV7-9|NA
TGTGCCAGCAACATTTTTAGCGGGAGAGACAATGAGCAGTTCTTC
CASNIFSGRDNEQFF
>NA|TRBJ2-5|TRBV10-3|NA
TGTGCCATCAGTGAGAAGGGGGGGCAGAGAGGAGAGACCCAGTACTTC
CAISEKGGQRGETQYF
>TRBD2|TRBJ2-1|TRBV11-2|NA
TGTGCCAGTCAATTCATGCTAGCGGGGGATTCTGAGCAGTTCTTC
CASQFMLAGDSEQFF
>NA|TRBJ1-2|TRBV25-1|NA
TGTGCCAGCAGTGGACTAGGGTATGGCTACACCTTC
CASSGLGYGYTF
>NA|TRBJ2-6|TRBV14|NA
TGTGCCAGCAGCCAAGATCAGGTGGTAAGTCCTTCGTCTGGGGCCAACGTCCTGACTTTC
CASSQDQVVSPSSGANVLTF
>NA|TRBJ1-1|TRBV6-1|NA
TGTGCCAGCAGTGAAGCGCTTATAACAGCTGAAGCTTTCTTT
CASSEALITAEAFF
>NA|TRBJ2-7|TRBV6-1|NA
TGTGCCAGCAGTGAGTATCCTAGCGTATCCTACGAGCAGTACTTC
CASSEYPSVSYEQYF
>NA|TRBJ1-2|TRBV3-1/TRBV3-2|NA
TGTGCCAGCAGCCATCCCGTAGCTGGCTACACCTTC
CASSHPVAGYTF
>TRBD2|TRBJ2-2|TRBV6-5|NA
TGTGCCAGCAGTTCCTTAGCGGGAGGCACCGGGGAGCTGTTTTTT
CASSSLAGGTGELFF
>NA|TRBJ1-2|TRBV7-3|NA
TGTGCCAGCAGCCAGGGGCCTAACCTCTGGGGCTACACCTTC
CASSQGPNLWGYTF
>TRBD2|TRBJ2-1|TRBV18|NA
TGTGCCAGCTCACCGAGCGGGGGCTCCTACAATGAGCAGTTCTTC
CASSPSGGSYNEQFF
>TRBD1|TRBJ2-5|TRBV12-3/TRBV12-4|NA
TGTGCCAGCAGTTCCAACAGGGGCGGGACCCAGTACTTC
CASSSNRGGTQYF
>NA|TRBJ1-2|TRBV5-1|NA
TGCGCCAGCAGGCGGGAGGAGGCTAACTATGGCTACACCTTC
CASRREEANYGYTF